This is a list of T cell receptor beta chains from one sample in a study of T-cell memory formation after mild COVID-19. TCRdb re-analysed the 5' RACE reads in MiXCR, keeping a single row per CDR3 protein. The sample lists 180,000 or so distinct CDR3 sequences, more than 15% occurring once. Specimen: PBMCs or a T cell subset sorted from them (not recorded which). These receptors were taken from an adult woman who had mild COVID-19 (a few samples of this study predate the infection). Cell type and time point are not known. Each CDR3 is given with its conserved first and last residue. The order of the fields is V gene, D gene, clone size, J gene, CDR3 protein, CDR3 DNA. A D gene is named only where the DNA matches it firmly. Only part of the rows carry a size: once, few, many, or a class if the clone is expanded.

>TRBV19|TRBD1|few|TRBJ1-1
CASSPSGTGPFEAFF
TGTGCCAGTAGTCCCTCCGGGACAGGGCCCTTTGAAGCTTTCTTT
>TRBV5-1|.|few|TRBJ1-1
CASSLVDRLGGAEAFF
TGCGCCAGCAGCTTGGTTGACAGGCTGGGTGGGGCTGAAGCTTTCTTT
>TRBV12-3/TRBV12-4|TRBD2|few|TRBJ2-1
CASSLRGVYNEQFF
TGTGCCAGCAGTCTCCGGGGGGTCTACAATGAGCAGTTCTTC
>TRBV7-3|TRBD2|few|TRBJ2-2
CASSSGTRGGELFF
TGTGCCAGCAGCTCGGGGACTAGGGGTGGGGAGCTGTTTTTT
>TRBV6-5|TRBD2|few|TRBJ2-7
CASSSPGRAVFEQYF
TGTGCCAGCAGTTCACCGGGGAGGGCCGTTTTCGAGCAGTACTTC
>TRBV7-9|.|.|TRBJ1-1
CASSLAHAGNTEAFF
TGTGCCAGCAGCTTAGCGCACGCGGGGAACACTGAAGCTTTCTTT
>TRBV29-1|.|few|TRBJ2-5
CSVGWRRETQYF
TGCAGCGTTGGTTGGCGACGGGAGACCCAGTACTTC
>TRBV27|TRBD2|.|TRBJ2-1
CASSFGGSGGNEQFF
TGTGCCAGCAGTTTTGGGGGTAGCGGGGGAAATGAGCAGTTCTTC
>TRBV20-1|.|.|TRBJ1-1
CSATGVEAFF
TGCAGTGCTACAGGGGTTGAAGCTTTCTTT
>TRBV5-1|.|few|TRBJ1-2
CASNPQGSHYGYTF
TGCGCCAGCAATCCCCAGGGATCACACTATGGCTACACCTTC
>TRBV15|TRBD2|few|TRBJ2-1
CATSRQGATSGYNEQFF
TGTGCCACCAGCAGACAAGGCGCAACTAGCGGCTACAATGAGCAGTTCTTC
>TRBV7-6|.|few|TRBJ1-1
CASSTRPSEGTEAFF
TGTGCCAGCAGCACCCGTCCTTCTGAGGGCACTGAAGCTTTCTTT
>TRBV5-1|.|few|TRBJ1-1
CASSPQAMNTEAFF
TGCGCCAGCAGCCCCCAGGCGATGAACACTGAAGCTTTCTTT
>TRBV20-1|TRBD2|few|TRBJ2-3
CSYSGRAVNTQYF
TGCAGCTATAGCGGGAGGGCCGTAAATACGCAGTATTTT
>TRBV14|.|few|TRBJ2-1
CASRGSKGGAHTYNEQFF
TGTGCCAGCAGAGGATCTAAAGGCGGGGCCCATACGTACAATGAGCAGTTCTTC
>TRBV3-1|.|few|TRBJ1-5
CASSLGGPGNQPQHF
TGTGCCAGCAGCCTAGGGGGACCGGGGAATCAGCCCCAGCATTTT
>TRBV29-1|.|few|TRBJ2-7
CSVLGASYEQYF
TGCAGCGTACTAGGCGCGTCCTACGAGCAGTACTTC
>TRBV6-1|.|few|TRBJ2-3
CASRRPVRPDTQYF
TGTGCCAGCCGTCGGCCAGTTCGGCCAGATACGCAGTATTTT
>TRBV24-1|.|.|TRBJ2-1
CATSGSWSSYNEQFF
TGTGCCACCAGTGGTAGCTGGAGCTCCTACAATGAGCAGTTCTTC
>TRBV6-6|.|.|TRBJ1-5
CASDPTGHQPQHF
TGTGCCAGCGACCCAACAGGGCATCAGCCCCAGCATTTT
>TRBV7-2|TRBD1|.|TRBJ1-1
CASSSGQGSNTEAFF
TGTGCCAGCAGCTCGGGACAGGGGTCGAACACTGAAGCTTTCTTT
>TRBV6-2/TRBV6-3|.|many|TRBJ2-7
CASSEGTPPYEQYF
TGTGCCAGCAGTGAGGGGACGCCGCCCTACGAGCAGTACTTC
>TRBV11-3|.|.|TRBJ2-7
CASSAGTSSRRQYF
TGTGCCAGCAGCGCCGGGACATCTAGTCGGAGGCAGTACTTC
>TRBV7-9|TRBD1|.|TRBJ1-1
CASSPPGQTNTEAFF
TGTGCCAGCAGCCCGCCGGGACAGACGAACACTGAAGCTTTCTTT
>TRBV12-3/TRBV12-4|.|many|TRBJ2-2
CASSFRTGELFF
TGTGCCAGCAGTTTTAGGACCGGGGAGCTGTTTTTT
>TRBV29-1|.|few|TRBJ2-1
CSVKRYNEQFF
TGCAGCGTTAAGCGGTACAATGAGCAGTTCTTC
>TRBV12-5|.|few|TRBJ1-2
CASGTGQPNYGYTF
TGTGCTAGTGGCACCGGACAGCCTAACTATGGCTACACCTTC
>TRBV7-6|TRBD2|many|TRBJ2-7
CASSLRGGPYEQYF
TGTGCCAGCAGCCTGAGGGGAGGGCCCTACGAGCAGTACTTC
>TRBV14|.|.|TRBJ2-7
CASSQVGSGNYEQYF
TGTGCCAGCAGCCAAGTCGGTAGCGGAAACTACGAGCAGTACTTC
>TRBV5-8|.|few|TRBJ2-7
CASSPYSTHPAYEQYF
TGTGCCAGCAGCCCTTACTCTACCCATCCAGCCTACGAGCAGTACTTC
>TRBV2|.|.|TRBJ2-1
CASSEYNEQFF
TGTGCCAGCAGTGAGTACAATGAGCAGTTCTTC
>TRBV15|.|few|TRBJ2-2
CATSTGRTGELFF
TGTGCCACTTCGACAGGACGGACCGGGGAGCTGTTTTTT
>TRBV11-2|.|few|TRBJ2-1
CASRPLRGDYNEQFF
TGTGCCAGCAGACCCTTAAGGGGTGATTACAATGAGCAGTTCTTC
>TRBV28|TRBD2|.|TRBJ2-3
CASSFRLLAEFTDTQYF
TGTGCCAGCAGTTTTCGACTTCTAGCGGAGTTCACAGATACGCAGTATTTT
>TRBV4-1|TRBD1|.|TRBJ2-7
CASSQDQGAWSEQYF
TGCGCCAGCAGCCAAGATCAGGGGGCGTGGAGCGAGCAGTACTTC
>TRBV7-9|.|few|TRBJ1-2
CASSLDHAGWFNYGYTF
TGTGCCAGCAGCCTGGATCACGCAGGGTGGTTTAACTATGGCTACACCTTC
>TRBV24-1|.|few|TRBJ2-1
CATSDSGASSYNEQFF
TGTGCCACCAGTGATTCCGGGGCCTCCTCCTACAATGAGCAGTTCTTC
>TRBV12-3/TRBV12-4|.|few|TRBJ1-2
CASSPGRSYGYTF
TGTGCCAGCAGTCCGGGGAGGTCTTATGGCTACACCTTC
>TRBV7-6|.|.|TRBJ2-1
CASSLVGARGQDEQFF
TGTGCCAGCAGCTTAGTGGGGGCAAGAGGTCAAGATGAGCAGTTCTTC
>TRBV3-1|TRBD2|.|TRBJ2-3
CASSLGTSEPTDTQYF
TGTGCCAGCAGCCTCGGGACTAGCGAACCCACAGATACGCAGTATTTT
>TRBV18|TRBD1|.|TRBJ2-2
CASSPGTGGRTGELFF
TGTGCCAGCTCACCCGGGACAGGGGGCCGGACCGGGGAGCTGTTTTTT
>TRBV5-1|.|few|TRBJ2-2
CASREVEGNTGELFF
TGCGCCAGCAGAGAGGTTGAGGGTAACACCGGGGAGCTGTTTTTT
>TRBV7-2|.|few|TRBJ2-7
CASSLIESSYEQYF
TGTGCCAGCAGCTTAATCGAAAGCTCCTACGAGCAGTACTTC
>TRBV7-9|.|.|TRBJ1-5
CASSTGGPIYQPQHF
TGTGCCAGCAGCACGGGGGGCCCTATCTATCAGCCCCAGCATTTT
>TRBV5-1|TRBD2|few|TRBJ2-3
CASSWGTSGSTDTQYF
TGCGCCAGCAGCTGGGGGACTAGCGGGAGCACAGATACGCAGTATTTT
>TRBV19|.|few|TRBJ2-3
CATRDIPDTQYF
TGTGCCACCAGGGACATTCCAGATACGCAGTATTTT